A single TCR beta chain is shown here with its context. The antigen remains undetermined. These data come from a study of T cell repertoires in cytomegalovirus infection. Across the whole study: Carrying CMV and the relevant HLA type showed in public TCR beta signatures. Study outcomes and limitations: Cumulated frequencies of public TCR beta families served to identify carriers of CMV plus the relevant HLA.

MiXCR was run by TCRdb on the reads, yielding one entry per CDR3 protein. The table has approximately 390,000 distinct CDR3 sequences, about 32% seen once. Trimming cost V 6 bases and J 7 bases; bases outside gene matches: 9. The CDR3 is made up of 14 amino acids. In germline, CDR1 is MNHEY, CDR2 SVGEGT. The chain joins TRBV6-2 or TRBV6-3 to TRBJ2-1; 7 positions agree with TRBD1. The source material was cultured PBMCs, sampled from culture after CMV antigen stimulation. This clonotype originated in a human donor in good health (CMV status not recorded). Some clones in this sample may be carry-over from other donors' samples. The CDR3 DNA is TGTGCCAGCAGAGGGGGCAGGTCGTATAATGAGCAGTTCTTC. Its translation: CASRGGRSYNEQFF.